This T cell receptor (beta chain) was captured by sequencing in a study of blood T cell repertoires in COVID-19. Study as a whole: T cells, B-cell-depleted T cells, or PBMCs provided the cDNA or gDNA that served as material.

Per the authors' pipeline: Reference gene primer amplification yielded estimated nucleated cell counts. The data were produced by immunoSEQ multiplex PCR, yet TCRdb's version contains in-frame clones alone and is incomplete. From that table come the V and J calls and clone size; the DNA was used to work out D and trimming. This table holds about 370,000 clones, roughly nine tenths found once. Participants were aged about 18 to 100 years from around 26 US areas. Two consecutive negative NP/OP PCR tests, clearance, or resolved symptoms defined Cohort 3 recovery. Sequencing was performed on PBMCs or T cells enriched from blood (not recorded which). The TCR sequence derives from a man between 18 and 29 years old who had recovered from COVID-19.

DNA for the CDR3: TGTGCCAGCAGATTTCCCACGGGGACTGAAGCTTTCTTT. As protein: CASRFPTGTEAFF. The chain employs TRBV28 and TRBJ1-1; D gene unclear. The CDR3 is 13 residues long. CDR1 and CDR2 (germline): MDHEN, SYDVKM. V lost 6 bases and J 5 bases, leaving 13 bases between the germline ends.